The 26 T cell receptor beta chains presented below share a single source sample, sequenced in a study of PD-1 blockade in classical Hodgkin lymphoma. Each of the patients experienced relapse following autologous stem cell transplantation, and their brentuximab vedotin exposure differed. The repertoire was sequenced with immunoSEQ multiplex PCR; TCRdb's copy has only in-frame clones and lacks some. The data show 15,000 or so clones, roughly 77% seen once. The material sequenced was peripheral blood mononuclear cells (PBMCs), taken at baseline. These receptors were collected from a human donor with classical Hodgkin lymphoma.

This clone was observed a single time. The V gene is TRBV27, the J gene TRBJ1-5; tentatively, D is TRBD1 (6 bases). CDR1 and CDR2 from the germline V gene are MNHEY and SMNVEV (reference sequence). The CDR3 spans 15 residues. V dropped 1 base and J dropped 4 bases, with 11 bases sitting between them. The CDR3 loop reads CASSLFRTDNQPQHF. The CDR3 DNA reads TGTGCCAGCAGTTTATTTAGGACAGATAATCAGCCCCAGCATTTT.

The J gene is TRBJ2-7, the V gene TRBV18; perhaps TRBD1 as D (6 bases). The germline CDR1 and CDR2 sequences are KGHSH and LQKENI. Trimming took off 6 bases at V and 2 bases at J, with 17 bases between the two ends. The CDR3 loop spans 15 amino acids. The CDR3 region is CASSPFGTRTYEQYF. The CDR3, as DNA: TGTGCCAGCTCCCCTTTCGGGACAAGGACCTACGAGCAGTACTTC.

As DNA, the CDR3 is TGCAGTGCTAGAGATGCTCTTGGCTACACCTTC. It translates to CSARDALGYTF. The gene calls are TRBV20-1 and TRBJ1-2; no clear D. The CDR3 spans 11 residues. Trimming removed 0 bases at V and 7 bases at J, with 6 bases between. CDR1 is DFQATT, CDR2 SNEGSKA, per germline (reference sequence).

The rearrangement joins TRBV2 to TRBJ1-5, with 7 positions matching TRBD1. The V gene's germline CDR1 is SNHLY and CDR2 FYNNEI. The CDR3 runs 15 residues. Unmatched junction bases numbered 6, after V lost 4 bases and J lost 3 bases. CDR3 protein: CASSGFGTDNQPQHF. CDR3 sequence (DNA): TGTGCCAGCAGTGGGTTCGGGACAGACAATCAGCCCCAGCATTTT.

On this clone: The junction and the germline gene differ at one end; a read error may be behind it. The CDR3 here is CASSLGGTGGYEQYF. DNA for the CDR3: TGTGCCAGCAGCTTGGGCGGGACAGGGGGGTACGAGCAGTACTTC. The rearrangement joins TRBV5-3 to TRBJ2-7; 11 bases are a match to TRBD1. TRBV5-3 is recorded as an ORF, its role being uncertain. The CDR3 loop spans 15 amino acids.

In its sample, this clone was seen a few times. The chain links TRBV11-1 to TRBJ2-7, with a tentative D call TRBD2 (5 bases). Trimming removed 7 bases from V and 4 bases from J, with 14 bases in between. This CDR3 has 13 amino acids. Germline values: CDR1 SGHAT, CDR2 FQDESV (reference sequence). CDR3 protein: CASTRSGFYEQYF. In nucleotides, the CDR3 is TGTGCCAGCACCCGAAGCGGCTTTTACGAGCAGTACTTC.

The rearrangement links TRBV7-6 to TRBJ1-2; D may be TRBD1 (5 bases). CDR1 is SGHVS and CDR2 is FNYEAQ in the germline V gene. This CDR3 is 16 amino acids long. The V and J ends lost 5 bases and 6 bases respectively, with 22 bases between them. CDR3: CASSTQPGPGTDGYTF. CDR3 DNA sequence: TGTGCCAGCAGCACTCAGCCGGGACCCGGTACGGATGGCTACACCTTC.

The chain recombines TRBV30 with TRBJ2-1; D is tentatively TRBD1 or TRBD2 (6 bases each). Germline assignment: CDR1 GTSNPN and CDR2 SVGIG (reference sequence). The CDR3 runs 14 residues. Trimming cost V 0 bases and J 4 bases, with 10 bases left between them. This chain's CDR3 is CAWSVGGGYNEQFF. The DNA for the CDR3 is TGTGCCTGGAGTGTAGGGGGAGGATACAATGAGCAGTTCTTC.

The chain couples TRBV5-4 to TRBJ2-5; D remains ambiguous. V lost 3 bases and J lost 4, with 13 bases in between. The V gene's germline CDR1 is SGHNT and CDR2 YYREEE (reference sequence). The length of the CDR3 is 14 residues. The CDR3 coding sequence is TGTGCCAGCAGCTCTCCTCTAGTCCGAGAGACCCAGTACTTC. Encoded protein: CASSSPLVRETQYF.

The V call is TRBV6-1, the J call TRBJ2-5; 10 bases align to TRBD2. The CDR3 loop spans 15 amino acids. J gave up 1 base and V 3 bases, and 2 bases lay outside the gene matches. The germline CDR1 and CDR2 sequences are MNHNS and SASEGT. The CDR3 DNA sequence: TGTGCCAGCAGTGAGCAGCGGGGGGGCCAAGAGACCCAGTACTTC. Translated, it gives CASSEQRGGQETQYF.

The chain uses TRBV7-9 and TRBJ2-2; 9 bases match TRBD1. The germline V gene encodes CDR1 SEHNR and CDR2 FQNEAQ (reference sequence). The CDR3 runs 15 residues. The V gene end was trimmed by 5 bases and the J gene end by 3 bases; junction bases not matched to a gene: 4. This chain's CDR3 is CASSLRQGDTGELFF. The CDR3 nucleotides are TGTGCCAGCAGCCTAAGACAGGGGGACACCGGGGAGCTGTTTTTT.

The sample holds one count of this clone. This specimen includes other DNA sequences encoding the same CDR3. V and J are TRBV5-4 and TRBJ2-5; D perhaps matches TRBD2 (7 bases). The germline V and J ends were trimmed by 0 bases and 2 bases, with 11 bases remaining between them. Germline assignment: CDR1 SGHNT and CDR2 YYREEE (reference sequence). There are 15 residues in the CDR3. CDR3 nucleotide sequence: TGTGCCAGCAGCTTGGTTCGGGGGGCACAAGAGACCCAGTACTTC. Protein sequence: CASSLVRGAQETQYF.

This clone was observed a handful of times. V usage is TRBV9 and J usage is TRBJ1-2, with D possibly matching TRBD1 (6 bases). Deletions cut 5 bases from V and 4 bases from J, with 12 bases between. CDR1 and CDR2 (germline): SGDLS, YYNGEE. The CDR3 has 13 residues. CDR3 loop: CASRDTGIYGYTF. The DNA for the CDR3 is TGTGCCAGCAGGGACACAGGGATCTATGGCTACACCTTC.

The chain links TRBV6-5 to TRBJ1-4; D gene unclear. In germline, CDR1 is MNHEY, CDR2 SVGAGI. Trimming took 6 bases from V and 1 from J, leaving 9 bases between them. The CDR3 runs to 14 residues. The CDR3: CASRKAITNEKLFF. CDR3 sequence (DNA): TGTGCCAGCAGAAAAGCTATAACTAATGAAAAACTGTTTTTT.

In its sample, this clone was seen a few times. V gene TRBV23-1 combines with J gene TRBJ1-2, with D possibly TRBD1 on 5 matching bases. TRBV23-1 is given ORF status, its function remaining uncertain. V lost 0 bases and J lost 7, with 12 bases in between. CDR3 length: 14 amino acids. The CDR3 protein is CASSQSIRDGGYTF. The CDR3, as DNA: TGCGCCAGCAGTCAATCGATAAGGGACGGTGGCTACACCTTC.

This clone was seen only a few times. The CDR3 here is CASSQELSLPNTEAFF. CDR3 DNA: TGTGCCAGCAGCCAAGAGCTCTCACTACCAAACACTGAAGCTTTCTTT. V and J are TRBV4-2 and TRBJ1-1, with unresolved D. With 0 bases removed from V and 2 bases from J, the gap between germline ends came to 13 bases. The CDR3 covers 16 residues. The germline CDR1 and CDR2 sequences are LGHNA and YNFKEQ.

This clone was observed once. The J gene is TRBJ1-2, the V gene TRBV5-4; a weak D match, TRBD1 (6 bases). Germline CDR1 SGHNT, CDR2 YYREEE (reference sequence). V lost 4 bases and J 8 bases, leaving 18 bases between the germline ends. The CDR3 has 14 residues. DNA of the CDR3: TGTGCCAGCAGCCCACAGGGAGGTCAGGAAGGCTACACCTTC. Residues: CASSPQGGQEGYTF.

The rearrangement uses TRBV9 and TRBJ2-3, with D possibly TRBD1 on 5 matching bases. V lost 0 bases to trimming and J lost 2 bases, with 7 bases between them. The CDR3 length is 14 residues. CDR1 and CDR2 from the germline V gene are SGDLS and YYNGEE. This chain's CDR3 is CASSVADTTDTQYF. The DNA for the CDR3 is TGTGCCAGCAGCGTAGCGGACACCACAGATACGCAGTATTTT.

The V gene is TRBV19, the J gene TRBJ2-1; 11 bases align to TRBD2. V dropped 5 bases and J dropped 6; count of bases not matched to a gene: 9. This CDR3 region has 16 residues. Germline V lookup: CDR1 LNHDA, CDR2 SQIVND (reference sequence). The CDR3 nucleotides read TGTGCCAGTAGTTCCCCGTTTCTAGCGGGGGGCAATGAGCAGTTCTTC. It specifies CASSSPFLAGGNEQFF.

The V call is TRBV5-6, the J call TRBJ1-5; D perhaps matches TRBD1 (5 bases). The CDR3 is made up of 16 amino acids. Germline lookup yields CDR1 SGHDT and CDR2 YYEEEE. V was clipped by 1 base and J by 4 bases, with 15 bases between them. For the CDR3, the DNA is TGTGCCAGCAGCTTGACTACCGGGACCCTAAATCAGCCCCAGCATTTT. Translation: CASSLTTGTLNQPQHF.

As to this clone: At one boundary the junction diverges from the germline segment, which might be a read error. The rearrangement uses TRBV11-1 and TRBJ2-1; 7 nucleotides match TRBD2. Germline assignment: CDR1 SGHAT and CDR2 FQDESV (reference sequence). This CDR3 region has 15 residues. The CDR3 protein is CASSRDYDSSNEQFF. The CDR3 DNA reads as TGTGCCAGCAGCCGGGACTACGATTCCTCCAATGAGCAGTTCTTC.

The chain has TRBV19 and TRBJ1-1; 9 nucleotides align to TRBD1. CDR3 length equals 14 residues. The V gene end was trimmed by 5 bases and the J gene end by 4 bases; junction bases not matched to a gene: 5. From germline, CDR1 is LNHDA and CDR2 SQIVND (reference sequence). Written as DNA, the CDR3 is TGTGCCAGTAGTCCGACGGACAGGGGCACTGAAGCTTTCTTT. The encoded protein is CASSPTDRGTEAFF.

The CDR3 sequence is CASSVEGVVAGELFF. CDR3 sequence (DNA): TGTGCCAGCAGCGTAGAGGGGGTTGTGGCCGGGGAGCTGTTTTTT. This chain connects TRBV9 to TRBJ2-2, with a possible D match to TRBD1 (6 bases). The CDR3 has 15 amino acids. V was shortened by 0 bases and J by 6 bases, with 12 bases between the two germline ends. Germline assignment: CDR1 SGDLS and CDR2 YYNGEE.

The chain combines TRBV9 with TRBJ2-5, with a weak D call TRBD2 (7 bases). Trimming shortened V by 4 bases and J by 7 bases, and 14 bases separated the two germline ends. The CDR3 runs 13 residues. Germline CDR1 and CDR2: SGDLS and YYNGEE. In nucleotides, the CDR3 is TGTGCCAGCAGCCTTCAAAGGGGGGGGACCCAGTACTTC. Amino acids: CASSLQRGGTQYF.

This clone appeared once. The CDR3 reads CASSQNIQGGGYTF. The CDR3, as DNA: TGTGCCAGCAGTCAGAACATACAGGGTGGGGGCTACACCTTC. The chain carries TRBV6-6 and TRBJ1-2; the D gene is possibly TRBD1 (6 bases). The germline CDR1 and CDR2 sequences are MNHNY and SVGAGI (reference sequence). The CDR3 covers 14 residues. V shed 5 bases and J shed 8 bases, with 18 bases lying between them.

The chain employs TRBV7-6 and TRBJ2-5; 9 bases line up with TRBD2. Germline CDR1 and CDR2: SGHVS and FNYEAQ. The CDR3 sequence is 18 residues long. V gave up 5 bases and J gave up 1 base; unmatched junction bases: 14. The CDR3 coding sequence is TGTGCCAGCAGCCCAATAATTTGGCGGGGGGGGAGCCAAGAGACCCAGTACTTC. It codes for CASSPIIWRGGSQETQYF.